A single sample is the source of the 24 T cell receptor beta chains below, sequenced in a study of T cells in Graves' hyperthyroidism and ophthalmopathy. Researchers amplified the TCR beta CDR3 regions from RNA transcripts. When the TCR CDR3 underwent first-round RT-PCR, the HTBI primer set was used. In TCRdb, the multiplex PCR reads were re-called with MiXCR into one record per CDR3 protein. The sample holds about 480,000 distinct CDR3 sequences; roughly 14% are singletons and the top ten take 15% to 20%. Sequencing was done on a sample of blood. Receptor source: a woman aged 18-35 years with Graves' hyperthyroidism.

This clonotype was seen at least ten times. V gene TRBV6-1 combines with J gene TRBJ1-6; maybe TRBD1 (6 bases). The CDR3 has 16 amino acids. The V gene lost 5 bases and the J gene lost 6 bases, with 17 bases spanning the gap. Germline CDR1 reads MNHNS; CDR2 reads SASEGT. The CDR3 spells CASSPRKGTTNSPLHF. The CDR3 DNA sequence: TGTGCCAGCAGTCCGAGAAAGGGGACAACTAATTCACCCCTCCACTTT.

A remark on this clonotype: This may be a read error, as it is one base from a much larger clone. The chain couples TRBV7-3 to TRBJ2-1; D is possibly TRBD1 (6 bases). This CDR3 spans 17 amino acids. The V end lost 4 bases, the J end lost 0 bases, and 16 bases lay between the germline ends. Germline loops: CDR1 SGHTA, CDR2 FQGTGA. The CDR3 DNA reads TGTGCCAGCAGCTCAGGGGCAGAGGCGTCCTCCTACAATGAGCAGTTCTTC. Translation: CASSSGAEASSYNEQFF.

This clonotype came up many times. The chain has TRBV19 and TRBJ2-1, with 10 bases matching TRBD2. Germline loops: CDR1 LNHDA, CDR2 SQIVND (reference sequence). With V trimmed by 2 bases and J by 6 bases, 13 bases remained unmatched. The CDR3 has 18 amino acids. The DNA for the CDR3 is TGTGCCAGTAGTATAACTAGCGGGATTACTCTACTAATCAATGAGCAGTTCTTC. Its protein is CASSITSGITLLINEQFF.

The chain is built from TRBV28 and TRBJ2-1, with TRBD2 identical over 11 bases. CDR3 length: 15 amino acids. The J segment lost 9 bases and the V segment lost 5 bases, leaving 9 bases of the junction unmatched. Per the germline V gene, CDR1 is MDHEN and CDR2 is SYDVKM. DNA of the CDR3: TGTGCCAGCAGTGATAGCGGGAGGGCCCAGGTTGAGCAGTTCTTC. It codes for CASSDSGRAQVEQFF.

This clonotype was observed at least ten times. The chain joins TRBV5-1 to TRBJ2-7; a possible D gene is TRBD2 (5 bases). The germline V gene encodes CDR1 SGHRS and CDR2 YFSETQ. The germline V and J ends were trimmed by 2 bases and 7 bases, with 16 bases remaining between them. The CDR3 has 14 residues. The CDR3 region is CASSFGGRFSEQYF. CDR3 in DNA: TGCGCCAGCAGCTTTGGCGGGCGGTTTAGTGAGCAGTACTTC. The full variable domain, in which reference TRBV5-1 and TRBJ2-7 provide the parts outside the CDR3, is KAGVTQTPRYLIKTRGQQVTLSCSPISGHRSVSWYQQTPGQGLQFLFEYFSETQRNKGNFPGRFSGRQFSNSRSEMNVSTLELGDSALYLCASSFGGRFSEQYFGPGTRLTVT.

As regards this clonotype: A single base separates this from a much larger clone, so it may be a read error. The chain links TRBV20-1 to TRBJ1-1; TRBD1 agrees at 8 bases. Germline assignment: CDR1 DFQATT and CDR2 SNEGSKA (reference sequence). The CDR3 has 13 residues. This CDR3 reads CRAHRTGTRGAFF. The CDR3 DNA reads TGCAGAGCTCACCGGACAGGGACGAGGGGAGCTTTCTTT.

This clonotype was detected ten times or more. The rearrangement links TRBV29-1 to TRBJ1-5; tentative D call: TRBD1 (5 bases). The CDR3 consists of 13 residues. The V end was cut by 7 bases, the J end by 1 base, with 11 bases between. The germline V gene has CDR1 SQVTM and CDR2 ANQGSEA. The CDR3, as DNA: TGCAGCGCGATGAGGGACAGCAATCAGCCCCAGCATTTT. Its protein is CSAMRDSNQPQHF.

The rearrangement joins TRBV7-9 to TRBJ2-7; 10 bases are a match to TRBD1. Per germline, CDR1 SEHNR and CDR2 FQNEAQ (reference sequence). With 9 bases clipped from V and 7 bases from J, the junction kept 9 bases outside the gene matches. The CDR3 is 13 amino acids. CDR3 in DNA: TGTGCCAGTAAACGACAGGGGGCCGGGGAGCAGTACTTC. Protein: CASKRQGAGEQYF. The full variable domain, completed using reference TRBV7-9 and TRBJ2-7, is DTGVSQNPRHKITKRGQNVTFRCDPISEHNRLYWYRQTLGQGPEFLTYFQNEAQLEKSRLLSDRFSAERPKGSFSTLEIQRTEQGDSAMYLCASKRQGAGEQYFGPGTRLTVT.

This clonotype was recorded a few times. The chain combines TRBV20-1 with TRBJ2-2; TRBD1 is a possible D gene (5 bases). Deletions cut 0 bases from V and 1 base from J, with 18 bases between. The length of the CDR3 is 18 residues. Germline CDR1 DFQATT, CDR2 SNEGSKA (reference sequence). The CDR3 DNA reads as TGCAGTGCTAGAGATCCTTACCCCAGGGCAGGGAACACCGGGGAGCTGTTTTTT. Protein sequence: CSARDPYPRAGNTGELFF.

Worth noting for this clonotype: A much bigger clone sits one base away, suggesting this may be a read error. V usage is TRBV10-3 and J usage is TRBJ2-2; the D gene is possibly TRBD2 (5 bases). The CDR3 sequence is 15 residues long. Germline V gene data show CDR1 as ENHRY and CDR2 as SYGVKD. In nucleotides, the CDR3 is TGTGCCATCAGTGTTTCGGAGTCGAACACCGGGGAGCTGGTTTTT. It is translated as CAISVSESNTGELVF.

This clonotype has a count of ten or more. The chain employs TRBV11-2 and TRBJ2-7; 14 nucleotides agree with TRBD2. The length of the CDR3 is 17 residues. Germline V CDR1 and CDR2: SGHAT, FQNNGV. The V and J ends lost 2 bases and 6 bases, in that order; junction bases with no gene match: 9. The CDR3 DNA follows: TGTGCCAGCAGCTTAAGTCCTCCGGGACTAGCGGGAGCCGAGCAGTACGTC. This sequence encodes CASSLSPPGLAGAEQYV.

Notes on this clonotype: A much larger clonotype is one base distant, so this may be a read error. V gene TRBV30 combines with J gene TRBJ1-2, with 7 bases matching TRBD1. This CDR3 is 13 amino acids long. Germline assignment: CDR1 GTSNPN and CDR2 SVGIG (reference sequence). CDR3 protein: CVWSLQGTYGYTF. Here the CDR3 DNA reads TGTGTCTGGAGTTTACAGGGGACCTATGGCTACACCTTC.

This clonotype was found many times. This chain uses TRBV6-2 or TRBV6-3 with TRBJ1-6, with D uncertain. V was shortened by 5 bases and J by 6 bases, with 14 bases between the two germline ends. The germline gives CDR1 MNHEY, CDR2 SVGEGT. CDR3 length: 15 residues. CDR3 residues: CASSPDNEGNSPLHF. CDR3 bases: TGTGCCAGCAGTCCCGACAACGAGGGTAATTCACCCCTCCACTTT.

In its sample, this clonotype was seen many times. The chain combines TRBV3-1 with TRBJ1-1, with TRBD1 matching over 9 bases. CDR1 is LGHDT and CDR2 is YNNKEL in the germline V gene (reference sequence). The junction had 0 bases not matched to a gene; V was cut back by 1 base and J by 0 bases. There are 15 residues in the CDR3. CDR3 sequence reads: CASSQGQGVNTEAFF. The CDR3 coding sequence is TGTGCCAGCAGCCAAGGACAGGGGGTGAACACTGAAGCTTTCTTT.

This clonotype came up a few times. The chain carries TRBV4-2 and TRBJ2-3; TRBD2 matches 12 bases. Per germline, CDR1 LGHNA and CDR2 YNFKEQ. V lost 3 bases, J lost 1 base, and 5 bases stayed unmatched. The CDR3 length is 17 residues. As DNA, the CDR3 is TGTGCCAGCAGCCACCTAGCGGGAGGGCGAGGCACAGATACGCAGTATTTT. Translated, it gives CASSHLAGGRGTDTQYF.

The chain recombines TRBV3-1 with TRBJ2-7; a weak D match, TRBD2 (5 bases). Per germline, CDR1 LGHDT and CDR2 YNNKEL (reference sequence). V gave up 3 bases and J gave up 3 bases, with 18 bases separating them. This CDR3 region has 16 residues. The CDR3, as DNA: TGTGCCAGCAGCCAGGGAAGAGCGGAGAGAGGCTACGAGCAGTACTTC. It codes for CASSQGRAERGYEQYF.

This clonotype came up many times. The V gene is TRBV19, the J gene TRBJ1-3; D not certain. The germline CDR1 and CDR2 sequences are LNHDA and SQIVND (reference sequence). This CDR3 region has 14 residues. V lost 5 bases, J lost 2 bases, and 10 bases lay in between. CDR3 sequence (DNA): TGTGCCAGTAGTCTAGGAGGGACTGGAAACACCATATATTTT. This codes for CASSLGGTGNTIYF.

DNA for the CDR3: TGTGCCAGCAGCCTCGGACTAGCGGGAGGAGCCTCCTACAATGAGCAGTTCTTC. Translated, it gives CASSLGLAGGASYNEQFF. V usage is TRBV11-2 and J usage is TRBJ2-1; 14 bases line up with TRBD2. J was trimmed by 0 bases and V by 5 bases; bases with no gene match: 6. The CDR3 consists of 18 residues. Germline V gene data show CDR1 as SGHAT and CDR2 as FQNNGV.

This clonotype was found many times. This CDR3 is CSARGTTSGRADEQYV. In nucleotides, the CDR3 is TGCAGTGCTAGAGGCACGACTAGCGGGAGGGCGGACGAGCAGTACGTC. The chain joins TRBV20-1 to TRBJ2-7, with 14 positions matching TRBD2. With V trimmed by 1 base and J by 5 bases, 7 bases remained unmatched. The CDR3 totals 16 residues. In germline, CDR1 is DFQATT, CDR2 SNEGSKA (reference sequence).

This clonotype has ten or more counts. The chain combines TRBV27 with TRBJ2-1; 7 bases align to TRBD1. V shed 2 bases, J shed 8 bases, and the junction held 9 bases outside the gene matches. This CDR3 is 15 amino acids long. The germline V gene has CDR1 MNHEY and CDR2 SMNVEV (reference sequence). The CDR3: CASSLLTGSAYEQFF. In nucleotides, the CDR3 is TGTGCCAGCAGTTTACTGACAGGGTCGGCTTATGAGCAGTTCTTC.

This clonotype came up many times. J is TRBJ2-7 and V is TRBV10-3, with TRBD2 identical over 8 bases. In germline, CDR1 is ENHRY, CDR2 SYGVKD. The trim removed 4 bases at V and 5 bases at J, leaving 7 bases unmatched. The CDR3 has 14 amino acids. CDR3 sequence (DNA): TGTGCCATCAGTGGGGGACTAGGCCCGAACGAGCAGTACGTC. It encodes CAISGGLGPNEQYV.

This rearrangement joins TRBV11-2 to TRBJ1-2, with a possible D match to TRBD1 (5 bases). This CDR3 region has 13 residues. Trimming left V 0 bases short and J 7 bases short, with 9 bases between. The germline CDR1 and CDR2 sequences are SGHAT and FQNNGV. CDR3 in amino acids: CASSLEGEGGYTF. In DNA, the CDR3 is TGTGCCAGCAGCTTAGAGGGGGAAGGTGGCTACACCTTC.

This clonotype has ten or more counts. Since a much larger clone is just one base distant, this may be a read error. This chain links TRBV12-3 or TRBV12-4 with TRBJ1-1; weak D call: TRBD1 (5 bases). The V gene lost 5 bases and the J gene lost 1 base, with 5 bases spanning the gap. This CDR3 contains 12 residues. The CDR3 sequence is CASSGQNTEAFF. The CDR3 DNA reads TGTGCCAGCAGTGGACAGAACACTGAAGCTTTCTTT.

This clonotype was recorded at least ten times. The chain couples TRBV4-1 to TRBJ2-3; tentatively, D is TRBD2 (6 bases). Trimming cost V 5 bases and J 0 bases, with 18 bases left between them. This CDR3 region has 17 residues. The V gene's germline CDR1 is MGHRA and CDR2 YSYEKL. The CDR3 bases are TGCGCCAGCAGCTACTCAGGCCGGGACTCGAGCACAGATACGCAGTATTTT. Translation gives CASSYSGRDSSTDTQYF.